What follows describes a single T cell receptor (beta chain). Its antigen is unknown. The data originate from a study of CD8 T cells in ankylosing spondylitis. Study-wide results and limits: A motif in TCR beta, a set of roughly eight highly homologous variants, appeared characteristic of ankylosing spondylitis blood.

The CDR3 loop spans 16 amino acids. Germline CDR1 SGHRS, CDR2 YFSETQ. J gave up 6 bases and V 0 bases, and 5 bases lay outside the gene matches. 5'-RACE, quantitative and with molecular barcodes, yielded the TCR beta libraries. MiXCR, run by TCRdb on the 5' RACE reads, gives a single entry per CDR3 protein. The repertoire includes about 540,000 distinct CDR3 sequences, over 9.5% of them detected once, and 6.8% sits in the top ten. Material for sequencing was blood, either unsorted or a sorted T cell fraction (not recorded which). The clonotype was recovered from a male donor with ankylosing spondylitis. The J gene is TRBJ2-1, the V gene TRBV5-1, with 11 bases fitting TRBD2. CDR3 nucleotides: TGCGCCAGCAGCTTGGTGCTAGCGGGAGGAGTCAATGAGCAGTTCTTC. Its protein is CASSLVLAGGVNEQFF.